The present T cell receptor (beta chain) was sequenced within a study of shared T cell receptors in the human thymus. TCRdb's copy holds only in-frame clones and misses some; the assay was immunoSEQ multiplex PCR. The sample shows roughly 410,000 clones, 85% to 95% of them seen only once. Per germline, CDR1 SNHLY and CDR2 FYNNEI. Trimming stripped 6 bases from V and 1 base from J, with 13 bases between. CDR3 length: 14 amino acids. The V and J genes are TRBV2 and TRBJ2-7; D perhaps matches TRBD2 (6 bases). The source material was thymocytes. The receptor's source is a human donor. CDR3 DNA sequence: TGTGCCAGCAGAGAAACGGGAGCTTCCTACGAGCAGTACTTC. Translating it yields CASRETGASYEQYF.